One T cell receptor beta chain is described in this entry. The antigen remains unidentified. PCR involved 60 Vbeta and 13 Jbeta primers. The assay was immunoSEQ multiplex PCR, and TCRdb's table has in-frame clones only and misses some. The listing contains tens of thousands of clones. The germline V gene encodes CDR1 SGHTS and CDR2 YDEGEE. The V end was cut by 0 bases, the J end by 0 bases, with 16 bases between. The CDR3 contains 18 residues. This sample is part of a study of cytomegalovirus exposure and HLA in healthy donors. Study-level background: An early release of data contained about 85 million unique TCRs, which came from HLA-typed donors.

Whole-study results and caveats: Most TCR sequences were seen very rarely across donors, but some public TCRs occurred in many. Cytomegalovirus status, reportedly, was diagnosed with high specificity and sensitivity by the classifier. Another analysis was done later, and it associated around 16,000 TCR beta sequences with HLA alleles at 0.05 false discovery rate.

The TCR was taken from a man aged 30 to 39 in good health and CMV-seropositive. The sequenced material came from PBMCs. V is TRBV5-8 and J is TRBJ1-5, with D possibly TRBD1 on 6 matching bases. The CDR3 region is CASSLGWTDILSNQPQHF. For the CDR3, the DNA is TGTGCCAGCAGCTTGGGGTGGACAGACATCCTTAGCAATCAGCCCCAGCATTTT.